The 5 T cell receptor beta chains reported below all come from one sample, sequenced in a study of regulatory T cells in long-lasting Graves disease. Sequencing libraries for TCR beta were prepared with iRepertoire HTBI primers and Arm-PCR of CDR3 regions. TCRdb reprocessed the multiplex PCR reads with MiXCR, giving one entry per CDR3 protein. The sample contains around 430,000 distinct CDR3 sequences, under 25% of which appear only once. Time point defined: persistent/refractory GD, antithyroid drugs over 5 years with positive TRAb. Generation of the TCR library employed RNA extracted from PBMCs. The source material was peripheral blood mononuclear cells (PBMCs), sampled when the disease was refractory, from a patient treated with antithyroid drugs. Receptor source: a female donor with Graves disease.

The gene calls are TRBV13 and TRBJ2-5; 11 nucleotides agree with TRBD1. V dropped 4 bases and J dropped 9; count of bases not matched to a gene: 16. The V gene's germline CDR1 is PRHDT and CDR2 FYEKMQ (reference sequence). The CDR3 is 17 amino acids. DNA of the CDR3: TGTGCCAGCAGCTCCCTTTCCCGGACAGGGGGCCTCTTATCCCAGTACTTC. Its translation is CASSSLSRTGGLLSQYF. The full variable domain, rest sourced from reference TRBV13 and TRBJ2-5, is AAGVIQSPRHLIKEKRETATLKCYPIPRHDTVYWYQQGPGQDPQFLISFYEKMQSDKGSIPDRFSAQQFSDYHSELNMSSLELGDSALYFCASSSLSRTGGLLSQYFGPGTRLLVL.

This clonotype was picked up many times. The chain joins TRBV6-1 to TRBJ2-7; TRBD2 matches 8 bases. The CDR3 has 13 amino acids. The germline V gene has CDR1 MNHNS and CDR2 SASEGT. Trimming took 8 bases from V and 3 from J; bases not matched to a gene: 6. Written as DNA, the CDR3 is TGTGCCAGCGGCCAGCGGGAGAACTACGAGCAGTACTTC. It codes for CASGQRENYEQYF.

The chain is built from TRBV7-3 and TRBJ2-3, with 8 bases that match TRBD2. This CDR3 is built from 15 residues. The germline V gene has CDR1 SGHTA and CDR2 FQGTGA. V dropped 3 bases and J dropped 2; count of bases not matched to a gene: 4. CDR3 nucleotides: TGTGCCAGCAGCTTGGTAGCGGGATCCACAGATACGCAGTATTTT. The encoded protein is CASSLVAGSTDTQYF.

This clonotype was seen only a few times. The chain recombines TRBV4-1 with TRBJ1-2; D remains ambiguous. CDR3 length equals 14 residues. The V end lost 4 bases, the J end lost 6 bases, and 15 bases lay between the germline ends. Germline CDR1 MGHRA, CDR2 YSYEKL. The CDR3 sequence is CASSLDPRDNGYTF. CDR3 bases: TGCGCCAGCAGCCTTGATCCTCGTGATAATGGCTACACCTTC.

The chain uses TRBV30 and TRBJ1-2, with D uncertain. V dropped 5 bases and J dropped 4 bases, with 8 bases sitting between them. The germline gives CDR1 GTSNPN, CDR2 SVGIG (reference sequence). The CDR3 is made up of 11 amino acids. CDR3 in amino acids: CAWASAYGYTF. CDR3 coding DNA: TGTGCCTGGGCAAGCGCCTATGGCTACACCTTC.